This T cell receptor beta chain was retrieved from a study of blood T cell repertoires in COVID-19. Across the study: Sites across the United States, Italy and Spain contributed samples from acute and convalescent COVID-19. PBMCs, B-cell-depleted T cells, or T cells provided the cDNA or gDNA that made up the material.

A note on this clone: One end of the junction fails to match germline, which may point to a read error.

As originally analysed: Reference gene primer amplification yielded estimated nucleated cell counts. TCRdb keeps only in-frame clones here, not all; method: immunoSEQ multiplex PCR. The V and J calls and clone size come from that table; D and trimming were worked out from the DNA. The sample has just under 150,000 clones; around 87% are singletons. Germline V gene data show CDR1 as SNHLY and CDR2 as FYNNEI. The CDR3 covers 15 residues. The V gene is TRBV2, the J gene TRBJ2-1; 8 bases line up with TRBD1. This TCR derives from a man in his fifties or sixties who had recovered from COVID-19. Sequencing used peripheral blood. In DNA, the CDR3 is TGTGCCAGCACTGAAGGACAGGGATCCTACAATGAGCAGTTCTTC. It specifies CASTEGQGSYNEQFF.